Sample share makes the clone carrying this TCR beta chain medium-sized. No antigen is known for it. Semi-nested PCR with Nested Universal Primer A followed constant-region reverse priming of full-length variable regions. Each CDR3 protein gets one entry after TCRdb re-called the 5' RACE reads with MiXCR. The sample comprises about 57,000 distinct CDR3 sequences, 25% to 30% of which are singletons, and less than 3.5% rests with the top ten. Trimming removed 5 bases at V and 5 bases at J, with 13 bases between. Germline values: CDR1 GTSNPN, CDR2 SVGIG (reference sequence). The CDR3 is made up of 13 amino acids. Findings and caveats of the study: The larger-cohort validation was restricted to a single TCR beta V-J rearrangement rather than whole repertoires.

J is TRBJ1-5 and V is TRBV30; D call uncertain. The sequence came from a female donor with breast cancer. The source material was tumor-infiltrating memory CD4+ T cells sorted from the breast tumor. Subset defined: memory CD4+ T cells, CD4+CD45RO+CD25-. CDR3: CAWAVAEDQPQHF. As DNA, the CDR3 is TGTGCCTGGGCGGTGGCGGAGGATCAGCCCCAGCATTTT.